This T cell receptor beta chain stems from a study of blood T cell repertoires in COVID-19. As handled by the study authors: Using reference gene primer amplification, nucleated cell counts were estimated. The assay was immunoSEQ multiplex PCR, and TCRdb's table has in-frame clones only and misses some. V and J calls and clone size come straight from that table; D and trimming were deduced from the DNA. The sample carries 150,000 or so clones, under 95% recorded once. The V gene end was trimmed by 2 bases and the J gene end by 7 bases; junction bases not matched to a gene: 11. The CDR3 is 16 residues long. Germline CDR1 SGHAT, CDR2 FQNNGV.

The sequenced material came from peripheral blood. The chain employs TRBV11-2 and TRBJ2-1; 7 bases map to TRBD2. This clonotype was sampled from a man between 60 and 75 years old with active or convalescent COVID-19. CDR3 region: CASSLLPGLAENEQFF. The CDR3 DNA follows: TGTGCCAGCAGCTTATTGCCCGGGCTAGCGGAAAATGAGCAGTTCTTC.